The present TCR beta chain was sequenced within a study of regulatory T cells in long-lasting Graves disease. Study details: It was over 5 years of antithyroid drugs, with positive TSH receptor antibodies, that meant persistent Graves' disease.

This CDR3 region has 13 residues. V lost 7 bases and J lost 7; bases outside the gene matches: 9. Germline V gives CDR1 MDHEN, CDR2 SYDVKM. The TCR beta library used iRepertoire HTBI primers with Arm-PCR amplification of CDR3. Original processing methods: More than 55 TRBV and some 14 TRBJ segments were identified across samples. TCRdb fed the multiplex PCR reads into MiXCR, producing one record per CDR3 protein. The V and J calls reflect TCRdb's pipeline rather than the authors' work. The top ten hold under 25% of the sample, which has about 400,000 distinct CDR3 sequences, about 20% seen once. Overall study findings and caveats: Gene preferences differed: TRBV28, TRBJ1-2, TRBJ2-5 in persistent cases.

This clonotype was seen at least ten times. What it binds is not known. The time point is: persistent/refractory GD, antithyroid drugs over 5 years with positive TRAb. The authors made the TCR library using RNA they extracted from PBMCs. The material was peripheral blood mononuclear cells (PBMCs), obtained when the disease was refractory, from a patient treated with antithyroid drugs. This chain uses TRBV28 with TRBJ2-5, with 7 positions matching TRBD2. This receptor was taken from a female donor with Graves disease. CDR3 coding DNA: TGTGCCAGCAACCCCCCCCGACTAGCGACCCAGTACTTC. Its protein is CASNPPRLATQYF.